A selection of T cell receptor beta chains follows, all from one sample in a study of blood T cells in healthy people across ages. TCRdb reprocessed the 5' RACE reads with MiXCR, giving one entry per CDR3 protein. The table records about 1.8 million distinct CDR3 sequences, 49% of them present only once. Source material: blood. These receptors were collected from a woman between 40 and 55 years old in good health. CDR3s include the opening cysteine and the closing phenylalanine or tryptophan. D genes are given only for firm matches. A row's size may be missing; if present it is once, few, many or a size class.

d_gene	v_gene	j_gene	abundance	CDR3aa	CDR3nt
TRBD2	TRBV6-1	TRBJ2-3	-	CANRPRLLPGLTSRDTQYF	TGTGCCAACAGACCACGGCTTTTGCCGGGACTAACATCGAGAGATACGCAGTATTTT
-	TRBV20-1	TRBJ1-2	-	CSATGLGYGYTF	TGCAGTGCTACAGGACTTGGCTATGGCTACACCTTC
-	TRBV10-3	TRBJ2-7	-	CAISGRGSCEQYF	TGTGCCATCAGTGGAAGGGGCAGCTGCGAGCAGTACTTC
TRBD1	TRBV10-3	TRBJ2-7	few	CAISELPGQGTYEQYF	TGTGCCATCAGTGAGTTGCCGGGACAGGGAACATACGAGCAGTACTTC
-	TRBV29-1	TRBJ2-1	-	CSAEGGTNSYNEQFF	TGCAGCGCCGAAGGCGGGACCAACTCCTACAATGAGCAGTTCTTC
-	TRBV20-1	TRBJ1-1	-	CSARAGIGTEAFF	TGCAGTGCTAGAGCCGGGATAGGCACTGAAGCTTTCTTT
-	TRBV20-1	TRBJ1-2	-	CSAPGDPYGYTF	TGCAGTGCCCCCGGTGACCCTTATGGCTACACCTTC
TRBD1	TRBV28	TRBJ2-2	-	CASSMWTGGAERTGELFF	TGTGCCAGCAGTATGTGGACAGGGGGTGCCGAGCGGACCGGGGAGCTGTTTTTT
-	TRBV7-2	TRBJ2-1	-	CASSLAGGGLGEQFF	TGTGCCAGCAGCTTAGCTGGGGGGGGCCTAGGTGAGCAGTTCTTC
TRBD2	TRBV10-2	TRBJ2-3	-	CASSLTTRLATSTDTQYF	TGCGCCAGCAGTCTTACAACCCGACTAGCGACTAGCACAGATACGCAGTATTTT
-	TRBV5-1	TRBJ2-7	-	CASSSGDGRYEQYF	TGCGCCAGCAGCTCAGGGGACGGCAGGTACGAGCAGTACTTC
TRBD1	TRBV15	TRBJ1-1	-	CATSRDLGAGGDTEAFF	TGTGCCACCAGCAGAGATCTTGGAGCAGGGGGCGATACTGAAGCTTTCTTT
TRBD1	TRBV20-1	TRBJ1-2	few	CSAGQGIQPYGYTF	TGCAGTGCTGGACAGGGAATTCAACCTTATGGCTACACCTTC
-	TRBV29-1	TRBJ1-2	-	CSVDDSYHGYTF	TGCAGCGTTGATGACAGCTACCATGGCTACACCTTC
-	TRBV4-3	TRBJ1-5	-	CASSQDQVGNQPQHF	TGCGCCAGCAGCCAAGACCAAGTGGGAAATCAGCCCCAGCATTTT
TRBD1	TRBV4-1	TRBJ2-1	-	CASKEQGVHEQFF	TGCGCCAGCAAGGAACAGGGGGTGCATGAGCAGTTCTTC
-	TRBV29-1	TRBJ1-1	-	CSGSAQGMNTEAFF	TGCAGCGGCTCCGCACAGGGCATGAACACTGAAGCTTTCTTT
TRBD1	TRBV28	TRBJ2-7	few	CASVGTGKAEQYF	TGTGCCAGCGTCGGGACAGGGAAGGCCGAGCAGTACTTC
TRBD1	TRBV12-3/TRBV12-4	TRBJ1-1	once	CASRSSGGGTTEAFF	TGTGCCAGCAGGTCCTCAGGGGGGGGGACCACTGAAGCTTTCTTT
-	TRBV4-2	TRBJ2-3	few	CASSQELVQGIADTQYF	TGTGCCAGCAGCCAAGAATTGGTACAGGGTATTGCAGATACGCAGTATTTT
-	TRBV7-2	TRBJ2-5	-	CASSLGPTGYQETQYF	TGTGCCAGCAGCTTAGGTCCCACAGGGTACCAAGAGACCCAGTACTTC
-	TRBV11-2	TRBJ2-5	-	CASSLSCEQYF	TGTGCCAGCAGCTTAAGTTGTGAGCAGTACTTC
TRBD2	TRBV12-3/TRBV12-4	TRBJ2-3	few	CASSLKSGGSPRTDTQYF	TGTGCCAGCAGTTTAAAAAGCGGGGGGTCCCCACGCACAGATACGCAGTATTTT
TRBD1	TRBV6-5	TRBJ2-6	-	CASSYSGGQGGFGANVLTF	TGTGCCAGCAGTTACTCAGGGGGACAGGGAGGGTTTGGGGCCAACGTCCTGACTTTC
-	TRBV7-9	TRBJ2-1	-	CASRDGTEPYNEQFF	TGTGCCAGCAGGGACGGGACCGAGCCCTACAATGAGCAGTTCTTC
-	TRBV28	TRBJ2-1	-	CASSLTAVINNEQFF	TGTGCCAGCAGTTTAACAGCGGTAATAAACAATGAGCAGTTCTTC
-	TRBV28	TRBJ2-3	-	CASAPFGTDTQYF	TGTGCCAGCGCCCCCTTTGGCACAGATACGCAGTATTTT
-	TRBV20-1	TRBJ2-5	few	CSAQGLFARETQYF	TGCAGTGCCCAGGGACTTTTCGCCCGAGAGACCCAGTACTTC
-	TRBV7-2	TRBJ2-3	-	CASIREPGTETQYF	TGTGCCAGCATCCGGGAACCGGGCACAGAGACGCAGTATTTT
TRBD1	TRBV5-1	TRBJ1-4	-	CASSLDGTGGFFEKLFF	TGCGCCAGCAGCTTGGACGGGACAGGGGGATTCTTTGAAAAACTGTTTTTT